This T cell receptor (beta chain) was profiled in a study of Graves' ophthalmopathy and Graves' hyperthyroidism. CDR3 size: 14 residues. From germline, CDR1 is SNHLY and CDR2 FYNNEI. Germline trimming cut 6 bases from V and 4 bases from J; bases unmatched to any gene: 8. The study amplified TCR beta CDR3 regions using RNA transcripts. Second-round multiplex PCR followed a first-round RT-PCR using HTBI primers. TCRdb reprocessed the multiplex PCR reads via MiXCR and lists one record per CDR3 protein. The sample consists of 650,000 to 800,000 distinct CDR3 sequences, just over 40% of them appearing once.

Input material: peripheral blood. This clonotype was obtained from an adult man with Graves' ophthalmopathy. The V gene is TRBV2, the J gene TRBJ1-2, with 7 bases aligning to TRBD1. CDR3 in DNA: TGTGCCAGCAGGGTATTCGACAGGGCCTATGGCTACACCTTC. Translating it yields CASRVFDRAYGYTF. Supplemented by reference TRBV2 and TRBJ1-2, the full variable domain reads EPEVTQTPSHQVTQMGQEVILRCVPISNHLYFYWYRQILGQKVEFLVSFYNNEISEKSEIFDDQFSVERPDGSNFTLKIRSTKLEDSAMYFCASRVFDRAYGYTFGSGTRLTVV.